This T cell receptor (beta chain) was sequenced in a study of cytomegalovirus exposure and HLA in healthy donors. Whole-study context: Across around 400 genotyped donors, more than 75% landed in the Caucasian-associated ancestry cluster. Whole-study findings and limits: The presence/absence work took it that sequencing depth was about the same across donors. Most subjects had HLA-A and HLA-B alleles reportedly predicted accurately by TCR beta sequences.

On this clone: Its target is not known.

PCR primers comprised 60 Vbeta and 13 Jbeta primers. The repertoire was sequenced with immunoSEQ multiplex PCR; TCRdb's copy has only in-frame clones and lacks some. The data include roughly 80,000 clones; the top ten clones carry about 5.5%. Germline trimming cut 5 bases from V and 6 bases from J; bases unmatched to any gene: 6. The germline V gene encodes CDR1 MDHEN and CDR2 SYDVKM. The CDR3 contains 15 residues. The origin of this receptor is a girl aged 10 to 17 in good health and CMV-seropositive. The chain links TRBV28 to TRBJ2-2; 10 bases agree with TRBD1. Sequences were obtained from PBMCs. CDR3: CASSDRDRGSGELFF. In nucleotides, the CDR3 is TGTGCCAGCAGTGACCGGGACAGGGGCTCCGGGGAGCTGTTTTTT.